This T cell receptor (beta chain) came from a study of post-analysis software for immune sequencing data. Looking at the study overall: Patients with relapsing-remitting, secondary progressive and progressive-relapsing multiple sclerosis courses were all represented. Study results and limitations: Patients with multiple sclerosis recorded significantly lower normalized Chao1 diversity than controls, the study found. Four or five TRBV segments (TRBV5-6, TRBV5-1 and TRBV20-1 among them) occurred more frequently in patients than in controls.

Prepared libraries of TCR beta cDNA carried unique molecular identifiers. TCRdb re-called the PCR reads through MiXCR, storing one row per CDR3 protein. The sample holds roughly 730,000 distinct CDR3 sequences, roughly 27% seen once. About this clonotype itself: Its cognate antigen is unknown.

Germline CDR1 reads SGHTA; CDR2 reads FQGNSA. The V gene end was trimmed by 1 base and the J gene end by 2 bases; junction bases not matched to a gene: 6. The CDR3 covers 16 residues. The J gene is TRBJ2-3, the V gene TRBV7-2; TRBD2 agrees at 7 bases. The TCR was taken from a girl aged 10 to 17 with multiple sclerosis. Specimen: blood. CDR3 DNA: TGTGCCAGCAGCTTAGTCGGGGGGAGGAACACAGATACGCAGTATTTT. Encoded protein: CASSLVGGRNTDTQYF.